This TCR beta chain originates from a study of lymphopenia after photon versus proton radiotherapy. The germline gives CDR1 KGHSH, CDR2 LQKENI. The CDR3 spans 15 residues. Trimming stripped 3 bases from V and 3 bases from J, with 14 bases between. TCRdb keeps only in-frame clones here, not all; method: immunoSEQ multiplex PCR. The data show 55,000 to 70,000 clones, 80% to 90% seen once. Here the sequenced sample was peripheral blood, taken from a patient treated with proton-based radiotherapy. This receptor was taken from a man older than 75 with esophageal cancer. The chain is built from TRBV18 and TRBJ1-2, with D possibly being TRBD1 (5 bases). The CDR3, as DNA: TGTGCCAGCTCACCGAGTTCAGGGCCGCACTATGGCTACACCTTC. Translation: CASSPSSGPHYGYTF.